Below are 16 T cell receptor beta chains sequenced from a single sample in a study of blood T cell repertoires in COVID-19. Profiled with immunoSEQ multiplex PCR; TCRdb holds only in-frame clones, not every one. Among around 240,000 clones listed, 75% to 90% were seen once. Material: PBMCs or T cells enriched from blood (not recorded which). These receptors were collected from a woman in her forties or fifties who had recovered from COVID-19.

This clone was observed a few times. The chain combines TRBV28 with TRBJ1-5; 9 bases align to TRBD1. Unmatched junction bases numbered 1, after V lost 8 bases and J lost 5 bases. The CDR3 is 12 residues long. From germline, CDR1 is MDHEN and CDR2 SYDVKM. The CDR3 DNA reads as TGTGCCAGCGGGACAGGGCATCAGCCCCAGCATTTT. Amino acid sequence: CASGTGHQPQHF. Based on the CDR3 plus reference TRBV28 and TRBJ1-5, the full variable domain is DVKVTQSSRYLVKRTGEKVFLECVQDMDHENMFWYRQDPGLGLRLIYFSYDVKMKEKGDIPEGYSVSREKKERFSLILESASTNQTSMYLCASGTGHQPQHFGDGTRLSIL.

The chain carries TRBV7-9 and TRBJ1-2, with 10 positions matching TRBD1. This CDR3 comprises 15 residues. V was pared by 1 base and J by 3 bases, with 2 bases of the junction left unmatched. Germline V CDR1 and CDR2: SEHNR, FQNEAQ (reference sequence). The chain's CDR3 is CASSLGGTGDYGYTF. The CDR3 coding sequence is TGTGCCAGCAGCTTAGGCGGGACAGGGGACTATGGCTACACCTTC.

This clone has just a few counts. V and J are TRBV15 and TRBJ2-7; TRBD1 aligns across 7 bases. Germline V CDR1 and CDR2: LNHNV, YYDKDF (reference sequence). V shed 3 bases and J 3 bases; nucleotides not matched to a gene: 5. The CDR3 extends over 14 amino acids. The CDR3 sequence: CATSRSGGFYEQYF. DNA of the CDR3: TGTGCCACCAGCAGGTCAGGGGGTTTCTACGAGCAGTACTTC.

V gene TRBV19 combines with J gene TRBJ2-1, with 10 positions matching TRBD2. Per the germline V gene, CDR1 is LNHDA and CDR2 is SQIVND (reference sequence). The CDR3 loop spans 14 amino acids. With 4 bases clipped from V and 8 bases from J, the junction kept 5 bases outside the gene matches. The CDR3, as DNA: TGTGCCAGTAGTACTAGCGGGGGAAACCATGAGCAGTTCTTC. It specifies CASSTSGGNHEQFF.

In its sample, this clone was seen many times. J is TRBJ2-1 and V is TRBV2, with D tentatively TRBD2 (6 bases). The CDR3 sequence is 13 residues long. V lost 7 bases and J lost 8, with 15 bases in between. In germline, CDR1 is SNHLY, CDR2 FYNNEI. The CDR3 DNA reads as TGTGCCAGCAATCCGGGAGCAGGCGATGAGCAGTTCTTC. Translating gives CASNPGAGDEQFF.

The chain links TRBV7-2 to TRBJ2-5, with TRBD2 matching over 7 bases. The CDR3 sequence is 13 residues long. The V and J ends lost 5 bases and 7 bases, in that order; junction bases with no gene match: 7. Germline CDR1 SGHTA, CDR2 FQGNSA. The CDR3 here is CASSPTSGGTQYF. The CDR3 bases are TGTGCCAGCAGCCCGACCTCGGGGGGGACCCAGTACTTC.

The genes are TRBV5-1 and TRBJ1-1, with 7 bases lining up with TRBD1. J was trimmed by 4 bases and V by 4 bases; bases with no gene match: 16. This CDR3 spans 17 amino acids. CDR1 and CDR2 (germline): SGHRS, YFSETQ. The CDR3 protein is CASSTPTGSTRGTEAFF. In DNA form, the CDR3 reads TGCGCCAGCAGCACACCGACAGGGTCTACACGTGGCACTGAAGCTTTCTTT.

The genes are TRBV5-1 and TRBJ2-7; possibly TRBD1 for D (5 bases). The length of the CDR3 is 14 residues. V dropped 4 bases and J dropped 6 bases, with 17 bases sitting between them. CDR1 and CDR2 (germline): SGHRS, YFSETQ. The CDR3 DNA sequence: TGCGCCAGCAGCCTACAGGAGCTTCCTAGCGAGCAGTACTTC. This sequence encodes CASSLQELPSEQYF.

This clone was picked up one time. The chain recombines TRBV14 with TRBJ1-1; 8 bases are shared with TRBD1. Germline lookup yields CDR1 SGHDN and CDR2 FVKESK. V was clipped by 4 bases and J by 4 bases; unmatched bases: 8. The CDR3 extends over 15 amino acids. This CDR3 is CASSRRTGHRTEAFF. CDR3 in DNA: TGTGCCAGCAGCCGTCGGACAGGGCATCGCACTGAAGCTTTCTTT.

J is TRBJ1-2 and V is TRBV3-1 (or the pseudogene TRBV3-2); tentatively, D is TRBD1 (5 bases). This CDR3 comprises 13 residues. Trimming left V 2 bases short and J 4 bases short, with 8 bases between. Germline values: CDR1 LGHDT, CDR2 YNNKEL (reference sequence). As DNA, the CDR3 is TGTGCCAGCAGCCAACCCCAGGGCTATGGCTACACCTTC. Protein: CASSQPQGYGYTF.

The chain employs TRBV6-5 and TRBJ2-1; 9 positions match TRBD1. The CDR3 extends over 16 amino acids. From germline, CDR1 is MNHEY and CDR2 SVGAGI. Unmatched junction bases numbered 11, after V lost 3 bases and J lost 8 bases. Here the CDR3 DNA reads TGTGCCAGCAGTTATACCCGCGGGGACAGGGAAGATGAGCAGTTCTTC. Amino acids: CASSYTRGDREDEQFF.

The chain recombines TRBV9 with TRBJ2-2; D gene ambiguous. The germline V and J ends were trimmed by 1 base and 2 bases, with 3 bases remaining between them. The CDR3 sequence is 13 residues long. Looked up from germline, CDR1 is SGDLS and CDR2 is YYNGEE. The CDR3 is CASSVSNTGELFF. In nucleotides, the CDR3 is TGTGCCAGCAGCGTATCTAACACCGGGGAGCTGTTTTTT.

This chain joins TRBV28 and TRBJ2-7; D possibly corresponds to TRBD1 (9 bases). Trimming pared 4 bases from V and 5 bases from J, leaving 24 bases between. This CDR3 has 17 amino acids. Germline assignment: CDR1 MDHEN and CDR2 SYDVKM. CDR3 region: CASSSYTGTGTRHEQYF. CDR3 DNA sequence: TGTGCCAGCAGTTCCTATACCGGGACAGGGACTAGGCACGAGCAGTACTTC.

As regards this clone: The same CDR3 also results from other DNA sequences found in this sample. As DNA, the CDR3 is TGTGCCTGGAGTGTAAGGGGATCGGAGACCCAGTACTTC. Protein product: CAWSVRGSETQYF. This chain links TRBV30 with TRBJ2-5; possibly TRBD1 for D (5 bases). This CDR3 has 13 residues. Germline V gives CDR1 GTSNPN, CDR2 SVGIG (reference sequence). V lost 0 bases, J lost 5 bases, and 10 bases lay in between.

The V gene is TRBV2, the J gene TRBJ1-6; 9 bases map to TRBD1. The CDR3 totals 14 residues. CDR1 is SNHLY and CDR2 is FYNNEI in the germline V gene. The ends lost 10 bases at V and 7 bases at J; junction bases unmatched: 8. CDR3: CAMEQGAPNSPLHF. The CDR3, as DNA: TGTGCCATGGAACAGGGGGCCCCCAATTCACCCCTCCACTTT. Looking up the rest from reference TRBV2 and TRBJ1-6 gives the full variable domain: EPEVTQTPSHQVTQMGQEVILRCVPISNHLYFYWYRQILGQKVEFLVSFYNNEISEKSEIFDDQFSVERPDGSNFTLKIRSTKLEDSAMYFCAMEQGAPNSPLHFGNGTRLTVT.

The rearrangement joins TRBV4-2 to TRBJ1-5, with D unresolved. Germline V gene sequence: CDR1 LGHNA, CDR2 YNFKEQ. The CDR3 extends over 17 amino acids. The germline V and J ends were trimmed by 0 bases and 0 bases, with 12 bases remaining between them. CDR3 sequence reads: CASSQDLLPNSNQPQHF. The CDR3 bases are TGTGCCAGCAGCCAAGATCTGCTACCCAATAGCAATCAGCCCCAGCATTTT.